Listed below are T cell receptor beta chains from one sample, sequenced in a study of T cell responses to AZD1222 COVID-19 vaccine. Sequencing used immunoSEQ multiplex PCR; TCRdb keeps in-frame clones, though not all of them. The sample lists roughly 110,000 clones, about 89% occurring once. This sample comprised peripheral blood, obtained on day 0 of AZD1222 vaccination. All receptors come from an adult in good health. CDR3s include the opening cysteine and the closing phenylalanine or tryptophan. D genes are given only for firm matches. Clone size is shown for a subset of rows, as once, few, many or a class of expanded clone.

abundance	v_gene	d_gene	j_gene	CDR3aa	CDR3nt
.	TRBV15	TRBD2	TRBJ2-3	CATSRGGSGSTDTQYF	TGTGCCACCAGCAGAGGGGGTAGCGGGAGCACAGATACGCAGTATTTT
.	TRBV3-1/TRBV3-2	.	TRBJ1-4	CASSHNRGAEKLFF	TGTGCCAGCAGCCATAATCGGGGTGCTGAAAAACTGTTTTTT
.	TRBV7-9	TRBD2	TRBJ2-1	CASSPSGGEYNEQFF	TGTGCCAGCAGCCCTAGCGGGGGGGAATACAATGAGCAGTTCTTC
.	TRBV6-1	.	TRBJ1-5	CASSEGSGDGQPQHF	TGTGCCAGCAGTGAAGGGTCAGGGGACGGTCAGCCCCAGCATTTT
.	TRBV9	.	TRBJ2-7	CASSVVGLAVSEQYF	TGTGCCAGCAGCGTAGTAGGTCTAGCCGTGTCCGAGCAGTACTTC
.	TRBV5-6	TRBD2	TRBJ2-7	CASSSPGLAEIEQYF	TGTGCCAGCAGCTCCCCGGGACTAGCGGAGATCGAGCAGTACTTC
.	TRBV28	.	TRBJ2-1	CASSLFGLQFF	TGTGCCAGCAGTTTATTCGGACTACAGTTCTTC
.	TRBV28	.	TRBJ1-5	CASGVGGSNQPQHF	TGTGCCAGCGGGGTTGGGGGGAGCAATCAGCCCCAGCATTTT
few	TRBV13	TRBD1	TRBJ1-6	CASSSRTGGNSPLHF	TGTGCCAGCAGCTCCCGGACAGGAGGAAATTCACCCCTCCACTTT
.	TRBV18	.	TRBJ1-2	CASSPLRGEGGYTF	TGTGCCAGCTCACCCCTTCGCGGCGAAGGGGGCTACACCTTC
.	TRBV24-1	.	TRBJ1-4	CATSDTGTTNEKLFF	TGTGCCACCAGTGATACCGGGACAACTAATGAAAAACTGTTTTTT
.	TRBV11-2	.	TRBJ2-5	CASSLRQHGTLETQYF	TGTGCCAGCAGCTTAAGGCAACACGGAACCCTAGAGACCCAGTACTTC
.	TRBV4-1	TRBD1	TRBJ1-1	CASSPTDRDHTEAFF	TGCGCCAGCAGCCCGACCGACAGGGACCACACTGAAGCTTTCTTT
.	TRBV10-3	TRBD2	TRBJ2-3	CAISESVLAGGTDTQYF	TGTGCCATCAGTGAGTCAGTACTAGCGGGAGGTACAGATACGCAGTATTTT
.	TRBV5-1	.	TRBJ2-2	CASSFGREGTGELFF	TGCGCCAGCAGCTTCGGGCGGGAAGGCACCGGGGAGCTGTTTTTT
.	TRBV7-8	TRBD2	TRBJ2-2	CASSRAGYTGELFF	TGTGCCAGCAGCCGAGCGGGGTACACCGGGGAGCTGTTTTTT
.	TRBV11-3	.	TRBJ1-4	CASSLDEKLFF	TGTGCCAGCAGCTTAGATGAAAAACTGTTTTTT
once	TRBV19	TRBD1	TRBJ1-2	CASSPGQGYYGYTF	TGTGCCAGTAGTCCGGGACAGGGATACTATGGCTACACCTTC
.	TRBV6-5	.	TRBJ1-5	CASSSLRYSNQPQHF	TGTGCCAGCAGTTCCCTTCGATATAGCAATCAGCCCCAGCATTTT
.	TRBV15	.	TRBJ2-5	CATSRPGSRETQYF	TGTGCCACCAGCCGCCCCGGGAGTCGGGAGACCCAGTACTTC
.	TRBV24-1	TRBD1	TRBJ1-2	CATSDFQGGGYTF	TGTGCCACCAGTGATTTCCAGGGGGGTGGCTACACCTTC
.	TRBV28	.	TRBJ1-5	CASSLAGGKYSNQPQHF	TGTGCCAGCAGTTTAGCGGGCGGGAAATATAGCAATCAGCCCCAGCATTTT
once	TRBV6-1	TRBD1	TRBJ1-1	CASSEYRGMRTEAFF	TGTGCCAGCAGTGAATACAGGGGAATGCGCACTGAAGCTTTCTTT
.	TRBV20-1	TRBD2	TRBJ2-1	CSASAPGLAGGNEQFF	TGCAGTGCTAGTGCTCCGGGACTAGCGGGAGGTAATGAGCAGTTCTTC
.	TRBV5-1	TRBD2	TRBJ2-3	CASSPGLASVGTDTQYF	TGCGCCAGCAGCCCGGGACTAGCGTCAGTAGGCACAGATACGCAGTATTTT
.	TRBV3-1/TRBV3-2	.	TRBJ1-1	CASSFGRDTEAFF	TGTGCCAGCAGCTTCGGACGGGACACTGAAGCTTTCTTT
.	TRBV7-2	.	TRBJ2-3	CASSLSTADTQYF	TGTGCCAGCAGCCTAAGTACGGCAGATACGCAGTATTTT
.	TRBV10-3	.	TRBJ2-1	CAISEWNNEQFF	TGTGCCATCAGTGAGTGGAACAATGAGCAGTTCTTC
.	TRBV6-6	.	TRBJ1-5	CASLSSGWDQPQHF	TGTGCCAGCCTTTCGTCCGGCTGGGATCAGCCCCAGCATTTT
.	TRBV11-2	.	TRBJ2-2	CASSLGAVRNTGELFF	TGTGCCAGCAGCTTGGGGGCGGTGCGGAACACCGGGGAGCTGTTTTTT
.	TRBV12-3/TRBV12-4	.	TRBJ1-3	CASSQGNTIYF	TGTGCCAGCAGCCAGGGAAACACCATATATTTT
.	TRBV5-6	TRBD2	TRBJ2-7	CASSLEGLAGIEQYF	TGTGCCAGCAGCTTGGAAGGACTAGCGGGAATCGAGCAGTACTTC